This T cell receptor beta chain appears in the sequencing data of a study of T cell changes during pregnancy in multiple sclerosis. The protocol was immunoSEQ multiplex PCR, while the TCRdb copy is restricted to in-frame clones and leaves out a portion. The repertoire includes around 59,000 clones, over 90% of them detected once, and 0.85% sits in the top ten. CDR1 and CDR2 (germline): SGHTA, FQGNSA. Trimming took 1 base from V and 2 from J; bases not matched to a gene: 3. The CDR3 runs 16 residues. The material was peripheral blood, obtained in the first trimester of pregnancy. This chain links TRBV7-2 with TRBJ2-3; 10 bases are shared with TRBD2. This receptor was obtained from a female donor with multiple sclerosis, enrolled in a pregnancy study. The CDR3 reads CASSLVAGGVTDTQYF. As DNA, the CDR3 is TGTGCCAGCAGCTTAGTAGCGGGGGGAGTCACAGATACGCAGTATTTT.